This TCR beta chain was captured in a study of blood T cell repertoires in COVID-19. For the study at large: Researchers got acute and convalescent COVID-19 samples from the United States, Italy and Spain.

Per the original data handling: Amplification from reference gene primers served as the basis for estimated nucleated cell counts. Libraries were prepared by immunoSEQ multiplex PCR; TCRdb keeps only in-frame clonotypes and omits some of them. From that table come the V and J calls and clone size; the DNA was used to work out D and trimming. This sample has 70,000 or so clones; 85% occur once, and the top ten carry 2.5% to 3%. Per germline, CDR1 SGHRS and CDR2 YFSETQ. The trim removed 5 bases at V and 7 bases at J, leaving 13 bases unmatched. This CDR3 has 16 residues. The sequenced sample was peripheral blood. The TCR comes from an elderly man with acute or convalescent COVID-19. The genes are TRBV5-1 and TRBJ2-5, with 11 bases identical to TRBD2. This chain's CDR3 is CASSRGTSGGGWTQYF. In nucleotides, the CDR3 is TGCGCCAGCAGTAGAGGGACTAGCGGAGGGGGGTGGACCCAGTACTTC.